This entry features one T cell receptor beta chain sequence. It has no known antigen specificity. The CDR3, from cysteine to phenylalanine, totals 16 residues. Of the read, only the CDR3 DNA is kept; its 48 bases are in frame from base 1. The junction shows trimming of 5 bases on V and 0 bases on J, plus 14 bases between the germline ends. In the germline V gene, CDR1 corresponds to MRHNA and CDR2 to SNTAGT. The data are from a study of cytomegalovirus exposure and HLA in healthy donors listed by TCRdb under 2017. Context from the whole study: In an earlier analysis of roughly 590 of the donors, 276 Gb of sequence data and some 120 million unique TCR beta sequences from roughly 190 million T cells were reported. HLA typing included class I and class II loci at four-digit resolution. Among almost 400 genotyped donors of the cohort, an average of roughly 240,000 unique TCR beta nucleotide sequences were sequenced per donor, roughly a sixth of them non-productive. A later analysis re-examined previously published TCR beta repertoires from just over 650 donors and added high-resolution HLA genotyping to investigate patterns of TCR occurrence. The study used immunosequencing to profile the T cell repertoires of more than 650 subjects and linked those repertoires to cytomegalovirus serostatus. Because of strong linkage in the cohort, roughly 5 DR-DQ haplotypes were treated as single units for association and clustering. To predict cytomegalovirus infection status, the study brought together high-throughput TCR immunosequencing, statistical association of individual TCRs with disease status, and machine learning. An earlier analysis of approximately 580 of the donors used high-throughput TCR beta sequencing to judge whether each TCR beta V gene segment behaved as functional or pseudogenic. A later genetic analysis used genome-wide SNP genotypes for about 60% of the 666 donors, treating that subset as a discovery cohort. The study was designed to test whether signatures of past pathogen exposure could be identified by cataloging public T cell receptors. Donor age, sex, ethnicity and CMV serostatus were compiled together with the repertoire data. In the later analysis, no new phenotypic data were used to find candidate immune exposures; instead, reliance was placed on TCR beta sequences and their occurrence across donors. Every discovery cohort repertoire had been produced on one sequencing platform. Among the roughly 400 genotyped donors, around 81% belonged to the genetic ancestry cluster associated with self-reported Caucasian donors. An early release that covered approximately 600 HLA-typed donors contained about 290 gigabases of sequencing data and roughly 84 million unique TCR sequences. In addition to the first cohort of roughly 700 subjects, a separate validation cohort of some 120 different subjects was used. The number of typed donors differed by locus: roughly 629-640 for A, B, C, DRB1 and DQB1; 522 for DQA1; some 590 for DPA1; and roughly 490 for DPB1. Summary of the overall study and its limitations: Most TCR sequences were observed very rarely across donors, whereas some public TCRs were present in many individuals. In a later genetic analysis, fewer N-insertions in productive TCRs were reported among donors in an Asian-associated ancestry cluster than the roughly 700-donor mean. A further reported finding was that TCR beta sequences accurately predicted the HLA-A and HLA-B alleles for most subjects in the first cohort. The presence/absence analyses assumed that sequencing depth was roughly uniform across donors, and that assumption may not be true. The authors suggested that the approach could potentially be extended to other disease states and immunological phenotypes. Because counts were too low, seventeen rarely observed V segments, including chromosome 9 orphons, were excluded from the earlier analysis of 587 of the donors. In a later analysis, most CMV-associated TCR beta chains were found to appear HLA-restricted, with HLA associations seemingly driven largely by CMV exposure. A later genetic analysis associated a missense DCLRE1C variant with V-gene and J-gene trimming of TCR beta chains, and an independent cohort replicated the association. Because HLA typing was unavailable for some donors at each locus, only the typed subset was used in association tests. In an earlier analysis of approximately 590 of the donors, most TCR beta V segments were observed in productive rearrangements about 87% or about 30% of the time, broadly matching IMGT annotations. In a later analysis, the rate of TCR association differed among HLA loci, with DRB1 alleles having the most associated TCRs and HLA-C alleles having the fewest. According to a later analysis, parvovirus B19, influenza, CMV and Epstein-Barr virus appeared linked to several top co-occurrence clusters. Correlated functional status among segregating V segments might reflect linkage disequilibrium, but an unknown experimental factor could not be ruled out. Assigning TCR associations to individual alleles was difficult when HLA alleles, especially DR and DQ, strongly co-occurred. The sequencing pipeline was judged likely to have produced a cluster of highly shared sequence variants as a technical artifact. A later analysis associated approximately 17,000 TCR beta sequences with specific HLA alleles at a false discovery rate of 0.05. In this cohort, only TCR beta chains were sequenced, and detectable features were limited by the absence of alpha or paired-chain data. The only immune exposure information available for the cohort was CMV serostatus. Because the 87-base-pair reads could not distinguish some IMGT-functional V segments, including TRBV6-2 and TRBV6-3, those segments were excluded. Cytomegalovirus status was reported to be diagnosed by the classifier with high specificity and sensitivity in both the original and validation cohorts. In the study, around 150 TCR beta chains were listed as associated with cytomegalovirus. In a later analysis, HLA-associated TCR beta chains showed more clonal expansion and lower generation probabilities than non-associated chains that were equally common. In vitro tests confirmed that three of the cytomegalovirus-associated TCR beta chains recognize cytomegalovirus antigens.

The method behind the library was the immunoSEQ multiplex PCR assay. A mixture of 60 forward primers for TCR Vbeta segments and 13 reverse primers for TCR Jbeta segments was used in the multiplex PCR. A multiplex PCR assay on genomic DNA amplified the CDR3 region of rearranged TCR beta genes. On the Illumina HiSeq System, the amplified TCR beta libraries were sequenced as 87-base-pair reads. Under the source paper's analysis protocol: Across the roughly 670 repertoires, a later analysis counted some 80 million unique TCR beta chains, around 10 million of which were shared by at least two donors. Raw reads were error-corrected and collapsed into unique sequences with a nearest-neighbor algorithm that merged closely related sequences to remove PCR and sequencing errors. Alignment of CDR3 sequences to IMGT reference sequences was used to assign V, D and J gene segments. Each retained sequence needed at least a six-nucleotide match to both a V gene segment and a J gene segment. Rearrangements were classified as productive when the CDR3 lacked stop codons and remained in frame with V and J, and all other rearrangements were classified as non-productive. CDR3 was defined according to IMGT convention as the region running from the second conserved V-encoded cysteine to the conserved J-encoded phenylalanine. The earlier analysis of some 550 of the donors excluded any sequence lacking an unambiguous match to a single V gene segment. An earlier analysis of 450 to 650 of the donors called V segments functional above 56.7% productive rearrangements and segregating when the between-donor standard deviation exceeded 5%. A statistical classification framework was developed to diagnose cytomegalovirus status using the catalog of TCR beta chain sequences. V and J gene assignment, in a later analysis, came from comparing TCR nucleotide sequences with IMGT/GENE-DB human TR gene sequences. A later analysis assigned CDR3 sequences and most-parsimonious VDJ recombination scenarios with the TCRdist pipeline. In a later analysis, each TCR beta chain was defined by its CDR3 amino acid sequence together with its V-gene family, and reads lacking a unique V-gene family were excluded. In a later analysis, 500 to 650 highly shared, low-generation-probability nucleotide sequences were removed to address suspected cross-contamination and a sequencing artifact. In a later analysis, a clonal expansion index for each public chain was calculated from normalized within-repertoire ranks of inferred template counts. In a later analysis, generation probabilities were computed with a VDJ recombination model fitted to out-of-frame rearrangements, and the resulting probabilities were checked against IGoR. In a later analysis, TCR-TCR, TCR-HLA and TCR-CMV co-occurrence was scored with hypergeometric tests, and a repertoire-size bias correction was applied to TCR pairs. To estimate false discovery rates, a later analysis permuted the HLA or CMV assignments 20 times. A later analysis grouped co-occurring TCRs with DBSCAN, adding TCRdist sequence similarity when clustering within HLA-allele-positive subsets. Repertoires with fewer than 30,000 or more than 120,000 public chains were left out of co-occurrence clustering, as were about five repertoires with anomalous nucleotide sharing. Held by TCRdb, this immuneACCESS table contains in-frame sequences only and omits some clones. Under half of the omission traces to an unresolved V gene where checked; the cause of the rest is unknown. The V and J calls and clone size are taken from that table; D and trimming were inferred from the DNA. The record for this sample contains some 150,000 clones. In total, the top ten clones hold roughly 2% of the sample.

In total, over 600 healthy bone marrow donors made up the cohort. Cohort members were all nominally healthy when sampled, although unrecorded immune exposures were likely present. The donor tested CMV seronegative and was one of the 352 seronegative cohort members. Each donor provided a peripheral blood sample, and peripheral blood mononuclear cells were used for TCR beta sequencing. The Qiagen DNeasy Blood Extraction Kit was used to extract genomic DNA from the blood cell samples. This receptor chain uses TRBV6-4 and TRBJ1-5; tentative D gene TRBD1, with 5 bases matching. This clonotype originated in a woman aged 18-29 years in good health and CMV-seronegative. Sequenced sample: PBMCs. The CDR3 reads CASSLSGGGSNQPQHF. The sequence in DNA is TGTGCCAGCAGTCTCTCTGGGGGGGGTAGCAATCAGCCCCAGCATTTT.